These T cell receptor beta chains were read from a single sample in a study of T cells in Graves' hyperthyroidism and ophthalmopathy. A single record per CDR3 protein comes from TCRdb applying MiXCR to the multiplex PCR reads. The data contain about 710,000 distinct CDR3 sequences, less than 20% of them seen just once; the ten biggest clones take up 8.4%. The sequenced sample consisted of blood. The origin of the receptors is a young man with Graves' hyperthyroidism. CDR3s include the opening cysteine and the closing phenylalanine or tryptophan. A D gene is named only where the DNA matches it firmly. Clone size is stated in some rows and not others, as once, few, many or a class when expanded.

d_call	v_call	j_call	clone_size	cdr3_nt	cdr3_aa
-	TRBV12-3/TRBV12-4	TRBJ2-7	many	TGTGCCAGCAGTCCCCGATCGGGCGAGCAGTACTTC	CASSPRSGEQYF
-	TRBV11-2	TRBJ2-2	-	TGTGCCAGCAGCTTAGTTCCGGGTTCCGGGGAGCTGTTTTTT	CASSLVPGSGELFF
TRBD2	TRBV6-1	TRBJ2-2	many	TGTGCCAGCAGTTCGGGAGGGGGAACCGGGGAGCTGTTTTTT	CASSSGGGTGELFF
-	TRBV12-3/TRBV12-4	TRBJ2-5	-	TGTGCCAGCAGTTCACGCGGGACGGAAGAGGCCCAGTACTTC	CASSSRGTEEAQYF
TRBD1	TRBV7-8	TRBJ2-7	many	TGTGCCAGCAGCCCCCACGGGACAGGGTCCTACGAGCAGTACTTC	CASSPHGTGSYEQYF
-	TRBV6-2/TRBV6-3	TRBJ1-5	few	TGTGCCAGCGGACAGCAAAATCAGCCCCAGCATTTT	CASGQQNQPQHF
-	TRBV7-2	TRBJ1-2	few	TGTGCCAGCAGCTTACGGACAGTGAACTATGGCTACACCTTC	CASSLRTVNYGYTF
TRBD2	TRBV11-2	TRBJ2-7	many	TGTGCCAGCAGATCTAGCGGGGGCTCCTACGAGCAGTACTTC	CASRSSGGSYEQYF
-	TRBV6-5	TRBJ1-1	many	TGTGCCAGCAGTTACTTGGACAGTAGGACTGAAGCTTTCTTT	CASSYLDSRTEAFF
-	TRBV20-1	TRBJ2-7	many	TGCAGTGCTAGAGCAGGGTCCAATCGTCGGGAGCAGTACTTC	CSARAGSNRREQYF
TRBD2	TRBV4-2	TRBJ2-5	-	TGTGCCAGCAGCCAAGATTTCCGAATAGCGGGAGGACAAGAGACCCAGTACTTC	CASSQDFRIAGGQETQYF
TRBD1	TRBV9	TRBJ2-7	-	TGTGCCAGCAGCGCCTCTCAGGGGGCCCATTCCTACGAGCAGTACTTC	CASSASQGAHSYEQYF
TRBD2	TRBV2	TRBJ2-7	few	TGTGCCAGCATATTAGGGGCTAGCGGTTTCTCCTACGAGCAGTACTTC	CASILGASGFSYEQYF
-	TRBV4-1	TRBJ2-1	-	TGCGCCAGCAGGGATGCCGGGAGCACAAATGAGCAGTTCTTC	CASRDAGSTNEQFF
-	TRBV5-5	TRBJ2-1	many	TGTGCCAGCAGCTACACCGTGGGCTCCTACAATGAGCAGTTCTTC	CASSYTVGSYNEQFF
-	TRBV11-2	TRBJ2-5	few	TGTGCCAGCAGCTTCTTGGTCCAAGAGACCCAGTACTTC	CASSFLVQETQYF
-	TRBV6-2/TRBV6-3	TRBJ2-1	-	TGTGCCAGCAGTTACTCGAGGGGCAATGAGCAGTTCTTC	CASSYSRGNEQFF
TRBD2	TRBV11-2	TRBJ2-7	many	TGTGCCAGCAGCTTACTAGCGGGAGGGGTGGATGAGCAGTACTTC	CASSLLAGGVDEQYF
TRBD1	TRBV9	TRBJ2-1	-	TGTGCCAGCAGCGACAAGGGGACAGGGAATGAGCAGTTCTTC	CASSDKGTGNEQFF
-	TRBV11-2	TRBJ2-2	many	TGTGCCAGCAGCTTGGGACATTTGACCGGGGAGCTGTTTTTT	CASSLGHLTGELFF
-	TRBV4-2	TRBJ1-2	few	TGTGCCAGCAGCCAAGGAACCATAGGGGATGAGGGCTACACCTTC	CASSQGTIGDEGYTF
TRBD1	TRBV5-1	TRBJ2-1	-	TGCGCCAGCGATTTTACAGGGGCCGGTGAGCAGTTCTTC	CASDFTGAGEQFF
-	TRBV7-3	TRBJ1-5	-	TGTGCCAGCAGCTTATCAGGGCAACAGCCCCAGCATTTT	CASSLSGQQPQHF
-	TRBV2	TRBJ1-1	many	TGTGCCCGCGCGAGGAACACTGAAGCTTTCTTT	CARARNTEAFF
-	TRBV2	TRBJ2-7	-	TGTGCCAGCACCCCCAATCTCTACGAGCAGTACTTC	CASTPNLYEQYF
-	TRBV14	TRBJ1-1	few	TGTGCCAGCAGCCAATATGACCCGAACACTGAAGCTTTCTTT	CASSQYDPNTEAFF
-	TRBV30	TRBJ2-2	few	TGTGCCTGCTCGGTCGCCGGGGAGCTGTTTTTT	CACSVAGELFF
-	TRBV10-3	TRBJ2-7	many	TGTGCCATCAGTGAGTCGACTCAAGGTTTAGAGCAGTACTTC	CAISESTQGLEQYF
-	TRBV20-1	TRBJ1-2	-	TGCAGTGCCCCGACCCCAGCTTCCTATGGCTACACCTTC	CSAPTPASYGYTF
TRBD1	TRBV10-3	TRBJ2-3	few	TGTGCCACCCGGACAGGGGGCATCGCAGATACGCAGTATTTT	CATRTGGIADTQYF
-	TRBV25-1	TRBJ2-3	-	TGTGCCAGCAGTCCCGTGACTGGAGAAACGTCAGATACGCAGTATTTT	CASSPVTGETSDTQYF